The rows below give T cell receptor beta chains drawn from one sample of a study of graft-versus-host responses after intestinal transplantation. Using immunoSEQ multiplex PCR, the repertoire was profiled, and TCRdb retains in-frame clones only, with some absent. The sample records about 85,000 clones, roughly 85% being singletons. Which antigens these TCRs recognize remains unknown. The sequencing used unstimulated CD4+ T cells sorted from spleen or lymph node cells, collected before intestinal transplant. The receptors come from a human donor who received an intestinal transplant. The CDR3 runs from the conserved cysteine through the conserved F or W. Fields, in order: J gene, D gene, V gene, clone size, CDR3 protein, CDR3 DNA. D genes are given only for firm matches. Clone size is shown for a subset of rows, as once, few, many or a class of expanded clone.

TRBJ1-4 TRBD1 TRBV7-9 NA CASSGQTTNEKLFF TGTGCCAGCTCGGGACAGACAACTAATGAAAAACTGTTTTTT
TRBJ2-2 NA TRBV10-1 once CASSPNPQGGELFF TGCGCCAGCAGTCCTAACCCCCAGGGCGGGGAGCTGTTTTTT
TRBJ1-4 NA TRBV19 NA CASRWQGGDEKLFF TGTGCCAGTAGATGGCAGGGAGGGGATGAAAAACTGTTTTTT
TRBJ2-3 TRBD2 TRBV7-9 NA CASSFRRGGPDTQYF TGTGCCAGCAGCTTTCGTCGGGGGGGGCCAGATACGCAGTATTTT
TRBJ2-5 TRBD2 TRBV28 NA CASSLLRGAGKQETQYF TGTGCCAGCAGTTTATTGCGGGGAGCGGGGAAACAAGAGACCCAGTACTTC
TRBJ2-2 TRBD2 TRBV30 NA CAWSGGGTGELFF TGTGCCTGGAGTGGGGGGGGGACCGGGGAGCTGTTTTTT
TRBJ1-3 TRBD1 TRBV7-3 once CASSLQGSGAGNTIYF TGTGCCAGCAGTCTACAGGGGTCCGGAGCTGGAAACACCATATATTTT
TRBJ2-3 TRBD2 TRBV10-1 NA CASSERPSGRDTQYF TGCGCCAGCAGTGAGAGGCCTAGCGGGAGAGATACGCAGTATTTT
TRBJ2-1 NA TRBV23-1 once CASSPDFAYRSYNEQFF TGCGCCAGCAGTCCCGACTTTGCCTATCGCTCCTACAATGAGCAGTTCTTC
TRBJ1-2 NA TRBV29-1 few CSVAGGDHGYTF TGCAGCGTTGCGGGGGGCGATCATGGCTACACCTTC
TRBJ2-2 TRBD2 TRBV19 NA CASSSARGAYTGELFF TGTGCCAGTAGTTCAGCGCGGGGGGCCTACACCGGGGAGCTGTTTTTT
TRBJ1-3 NA TRBV11-3 once CASSLDGNSGNTIYF TGTGCCAGCAGCTTGGACGGGAACTCTGGAAACACCATATATTTT
TRBJ2-1 NA TRBV25-1 NA CASSETGIFQFF TGTGCCAGCAGTGAAACCGGGATCTTCCAGTTCTTC
TRBJ2-5 TRBD1 TRBV4-2 once CASSQEPTGGHETQYF TGTGCCAGCAGCCAAGAGCCCACAGGGGGGCATGAGACCCAGTACTTC
TRBJ2-3 NA TRBV9 once CASSPRLVIADTQYF TGTGCCAGCAGCCCCCGACTAGTGATCGCAGATACGCAGTATTTT
TRBJ2-1 NA TRBV5-1 NA CASSWGASVYNEQFF TGCGCCAGCAGCTGGGGCGCTAGCGTCTACAATGAGCAGTTCTTC
TRBJ1-1 NA TRBV5-1 NA CASSTGNIADTEAFF TGCGCCAGCAGTACAGGGAATATTGCGGACACTGAAGCTTTCTTT
TRBJ2-3 NA TRBV19 NA CASSIGTGVGDTQYF TGTGCCAGTAGTATCGGGACGGGAGTTGGAGATACGCAGTATTTT
TRBJ2-4 TRBD2 TRBV7-9 NA CASSFPGLARVQYF TGTGCCAGCAGCTTCCCCGGACTAGCGAGGGTTCAGTACTTC
TRBJ2-7 TRBD2 TRBV5-1 NA CASSITPGRGSSYEQYF TGCGCCAGCAGCATTACACCCGGGAGGGGTAGCTCCTACGAGCAGTACTTC
TRBJ1-5 NA TRBV7-6 NA CASSLALNQPQHF TGTGCCAGCAGCTTAGCCCTAAATCAGCCCCAGCATTTT
TRBJ2-1 TRBD1 TRBV6-1 NA CASSRTGGAYNEQFF TGTGCCAGCAGTCGGACAGGGGGAGCTTACAATGAGCAGTTCTTC
TRBJ1-2 TRBD1 TRBV19 NA CASDDRDFRGGYTF TGTGCCAGCGACGACAGGGATTTCCGTGGTGGCTACACCTTC
TRBJ1-5 NA TRBV28 NA CASSLFGGAGYSNQPQHF TGTGCCAGCAGCCTCTTCGGAGGCGCCGGCTATAGCAATCAGCCCCAGCATTTT
TRBJ2-3 TRBD1 TRBV2 few CASRDRGSADTQYF TGTGCCAGCCGGGACAGGGGGTCGGCGGATACGCAGTATTTT
TRBJ2-1 TRBD2 TRBV7-8 once CASRLAGEYNEQFF TGTGCCAGCAGGTTAGCGGGAGAGTACAATGAGCAGTTCTTC
TRBJ1-1 NA TRBV28 NA CASSLLNTEAFF TGTGCCAGCAGCCTGTTAAACACTGAAGCTTTCTTT
TRBJ1-1 TRBD1 TRBV5-1 once CASSLADRDYTEAFF TGCGCCAGCAGCTTGGCAGACAGGGACTACACTGAAGCTTTCTTT
TRBJ1-5 NA TRBV30 few CAWSVRGNQPQHF TGTGCCTGGAGTGTAAGAGGGAATCAGCCCCAGCATTTT
TRBJ1-6 TRBD1 TRBV5-4 few CASSAGQGADSPLHF TGTGCCAGCAGCGCGGGACAGGGGGCCGATTCACCCCTCCACTTT
TRBJ1-1 NA TRBV14 once CASSLGLLNTEAFF TGTGCCAGCAGCCTTGGACTGCTGAACACTGAAGCTTTCTTT
TRBJ2-1 TRBD1 TRBV18 NA CASSPGQGRGNEQFF TGTGCCAGCTCACCAGGACAGGGCAGGGGCAATGAGCAGTTCTTC
TRBJ2-7 TRBD2 TRBV7-9 few CASRQGSGGLYEQYF TGTGCCAGCCGCCAGGGGAGCGGGGGGTTATACGAGCAGTACTTC
TRBJ2-7 TRBD1 TRBV6-5 once CASSYFGQGVYEQYF TGTGCCAGCAGTTACTTCGGACAGGGGGTCTACGAGCAGTACTTC
TRBJ2-2 TRBD2 TRBV6-6 NA CASRPLSGGGGELFF TGTGCCAGCAGACCCCTTAGCGGGGGGGGAGGGGAGCTGTTTTTT
TRBJ2-1 TRBD1 TRBV5-1 NA CASSLEGAQGYEQFF TGCGCCAGCAGCTTGGAGGGGGCGCAGGGCTATGAGCAGTTCTTC
TRBJ1-1 TRBD1 TRBV7-9 NA CASSSRQGRDTEAFF TGTGCCAGCAGCTCGCGACAGGGGAGGGACACTGAAGCTTTCTTT
TRBJ1-5 NA TRBV19 NA CASSISRDRNQPQHF TGTGCCAGTAGTATTTCCCGGGATCGGAATCAGCCCCAGCATTTT
TRBJ1-2 NA TRBV6-5 NA CASKVGDYGYTF TGTGCCAGCAAAGTGGGAGACTATGGCTACACCTTC
TRBJ2-1 TRBD2 TRBV11-2 NA CASSSIAGSYNEQFF TGTGCCAGCAGCTCGATAGCGGGCTCCTACAATGAGCAGTTCTTC
TRBJ1-5 NA TRBV18 NA CASSPDGKSNQPQHF TGTGCCAGCTCACCGGACGGGAAAAGCAATCAGCCCCAGCATTTT
TRBJ2-5 NA TRBV6-5 NA CASRRRETQYF TGTGCCAGCAGGAGAAGAGAGACCCAGTACTTC
TRBJ1-5 NA TRBV10-3 NA CAISEWRQVSNQPQHF TGTGCCATCAGTGAGTGGCGACAGGTTAGCAATCAGCCCCAGCATTTT
TRBJ2-6 NA TRBV19 NA CASNALSSGANVLTF TGTGCCAGTAACGCACTGAGCTCTGGGGCCAACGTCCTGACTTTC
TRBJ2-7 NA TRBV9 NA CASSPRLGNYEQYF TGTGCCAGCAGCCCAAGACTAGGAAACTACGAGCAGTACTTC
TRBJ1-1 NA TRBV28 NA CASSSPYGAANTEAFF TGTGCCAGCAGTTCTCCTTATGGGGCAGCGAACACTGAAGCTTTCTTT
TRBJ2-5 TRBD1 TRBV5-4 NA CASSAPGQGRETQYF TGTGCCAGCAGCGCGCCGGGACAGGGGAGGGAGACCCAGTACTTC
TRBJ2-7 TRBD1 TRBV18 NA CASSPLITGTGSYEQYF TGTGCCAGCTCACCTCTCATAACCGGGACAGGGTCCTACGAGCAGTACTTC